This TCR beta chain originates from a study of cytomegalovirus exposure and HLA in healthy donors. Study-level points and caveats: Some public TCRs appeared in many individuals, while most sequences were rare. Reports indicated that the classifier achieved high specificity and sensitivity in diagnosing cytomegalovirus status.

Points on this clone: Its antigen is unidentified.

The PCR employed 60 Vbeta primers together with 13 Jbeta primers. Method: immunoSEQ multiplex PCR; TCRdb's copy keeps in-frame clones and lacks some. The sample holds roughly 190,000 clones, about 88% seen once. The CDR3 is 15 residues long. Germline CDR1 reads SGHAT; CDR2 reads FQNNGV. Germline trimming cut 3 bases from V and 5 bases from J; bases unmatched to any gene: 8. Donors in the study were healthy people who gave bone marrow. Sequencing was performed on PBMCs. J is TRBJ2-7 and V is TRBV11-2; 9 bases agree with TRBD1. This clonotype was obtained from a woman aged 18 to 35 in good health and CMV-seronegative. This chain's CDR3 is CASSLRTGELNEQYF. The CDR3 nucleotides read TGTGCCAGCAGCTTGAGGACAGGGGAATTAAACGAGCAGTACTTC.